The 3 T cell receptor beta chains reported below all come from one sample, sequenced in a study of response to subunit inactivated influenza vaccine. Each CDR3 protein is one row after TCRdb ran MiXCR on the RT-PCR reads. In the table there are about 610,000 distinct CDR3 sequences, 13% to 15% of which are singletons. This sample comprised PBMCs from blood, obtained approximately 13 days after vaccination. Receptor source: a man aged 45-60 years who received an inactivated influenza vaccine.

This chain links TRBV5-1 with TRBJ2-1, with D uncertain. The CDR3 is 14 amino acids. The germline V gene has CDR1 SGHRS and CDR2 YFSETQ. V was pared by 0 bases and J by 6 bases, with 10 bases between. The CDR3: CASSLAFSPNEQFF. DNA of the CDR3: TGCGCCAGCAGCTTGGCCTTTAGCCCCAATGAGCAGTTCTTC.

The chain combines TRBV6-2 or TRBV6-3 with TRBJ2-5; tentative D call: TRBD2 (7 bases). V was pared by 2 bases and J by 4 bases, with 11 bases between. The CDR3 totals 14 residues. Germline CDR1 and CDR2: MNHEY and SVGEGT. The CDR3 nucleotides read TGTGCCAGCAGTTACGTGGGGGGGCGAGAGACCCAGTACTTC. Encoded protein: CASSYVGGRETQYF.

J is TRBJ2-1 and V is TRBV10-3; 13 bases agree with TRBD2. Germline values: CDR1 ENHRY, CDR2 SYGVKD. This CDR3 comprises 17 residues. V lost 5 bases to trimming and J lost 5 bases; unmatched junction nucleotides: 9. Written as DNA, the CDR3 is TGTGCCATCAGTCCTGGGACTAGCGGGGCCTCAGACAATGAGCAGTTCTTC. This encodes CAISPGTSGASDNEQFF.